One sample yielded the 30 T cell receptor beta chains listed below, sequenced in a study of blood T cells in healthy people across ages. Together with a sample-barcoded 5' primer, a J-beta primer mix was included in a second PCR lasting about 7 to 12 cycles. TCRdb re-called the 5' RACE reads with MiXCR, one entry per CDR3 protein. The table lists more than 1.4 million distinct CDR3 sequences, 40% to 50% of them singletons. The material sequenced was blood. These TCRs come from a woman aged 18-29 years in good health.

The chain links TRBV4-1 to TRBJ1-1; D gene unclear. The germline V and J ends were trimmed by 1 base and 6 bases, with 15 bases remaining between them. This CDR3 spans 15 amino acids. Germline CDR1 is MGHRA and CDR2 is YSYEKL. CDR3 sequence reads: CASSQVPGRFAEAFF. The CDR3 region has the DNA TGCGCCAGCAGCCAAGTTCCGGGAAGGTTCGCTGAAGCTTTCTTT.

This clonotype was observed a handful of times. The rearrangement joins TRBV12-3 or TRBV12-4 to TRBJ2-4; tentative D call: TRBD2 (7 bases). V was cut by 6 bases and J by 0 bases, with 18 bases left in between. The CDR3 is 17 amino acids. The CDR3 here is CASSPRGGSLAKNIQYF. The CDR3 DNA sequence: TGTGCCAGCAGCCCTAGGGGGGGGTCCCTAGCCAAAAACATTCAGTACTTC.

In this sample, this clonotype turned up a few times. The chain has TRBV12-3 or TRBV12-4 and TRBJ1-1, with D unclear. Trimming took off 3 bases at V and 0 bases at J, with 8 bases between the two ends. The CDR3 consists of 14 residues. CDR3 region: CASSLASMNTEAFF. The DNA of the CDR3 is TGTGCCAGCAGTTTGGCTAGCATGAACACTGAAGCTTTCTTT.

This clonotype has more than one count but fewer than ten. CDR3 in DNA: TGTGCCAGCAGTTTCGGTCAGGGTAGGAACATTCAGTACTTC. This translates into CASSFGQGRNIQYF. The chain links TRBV12-3 or TRBV12-4 to TRBJ2-4; the D gene is possibly TRBD1 (5 bases). With 3 bases removed from V and 7 bases from J, the gap between germline ends came to 13 bases. The CDR3 is 14 amino acids.

Comment on this clonotype: A much larger clone differs from this one at a single base, so this may be a read error. The chain has TRBV4-2 and TRBJ2-4; TRBD2 is a possible D gene (5 bases). The V end lost 0 bases, the J end lost 8 bases, and 14 bases lay between the germline ends. Per germline, CDR1 LGHNA and CDR2 YNFKEQ. The CDR3 is 15 amino acids. The CDR3 region is CASSQDAGQEDIQYF. Written as DNA, the CDR3 is TGTGCCAGCAGCCAAGATGCGGGCCAGGAAGACATTCAGTACTTC.

The CDR3 loop is CASSQRTGGVSGLNQPQHF. CDR3 DNA: TGCGCCAGCAGCCAACGGACAGGGGGCGTTAGTGGCCTCAATCAGCCCCAGCATTTT. The genes are TRBV4-1 and TRBJ1-5; the match to TRBD1 covers 11 bases. V shed 2 bases and J 3 bases; nucleotides not matched to a gene: 12. The CDR3 loop spans 19 amino acids. CDR1 MGHRA and CDR2 YSYEKL come from the germline V gene.

The chain carries TRBV30 and TRBJ1-1; D remains unclear. Germline lookup yields CDR1 GTSNPN and CDR2 SVGIG (reference sequence). The CDR3 length is 12 residues. The V gene lost 2 bases and the J gene lost 0 bases, with 4 bases spanning the gap. DNA for the CDR3: TGTGCCTGGAGTAAGCTGAACACTGAAGCTTTCTTT. Its protein product is CAWSKLNTEAFF.

This clonotype was seen more than once but under ten times. This sequence joins TRBV1 and TRBJ2-3. TRBV1 is flagged as a pseudogene. This CDR3 has 12 amino acids. The CDR3 sequence is CTSSQDGDTQYF. CDR3 in DNA: TGCACCAGCAGCCAAGATGGTGATACGCAGTATTTT.

This clonotype showed up just a few times. The gene calls are TRBV5-1 and TRBJ1-1; a possible D gene is TRBD1 (5 bases). Germline V CDR1 and CDR2: SGHRS, YFSETQ. This CDR3 region has 17 residues. V shed 0 bases and J shed 4 bases, with 19 bases lying between them. In DNA, the CDR3 is TGCGCCAGCAGCTTGGCCCCGGGACTCTCCGGAGGCACTGAAGCTTTCTTT. This encodes CASSLAPGLSGGTEAFF.

The CDR3 coding sequence is TGTGCCAGCAGCGTAGTCGGTCCTAGCCAGTCCCACAATGAGCAGTTCTTC. This encodes CASSVVGPSQSHNEQFF. The chain joins TRBV7-8 to TRBJ2-1; TRBD2 might be the D (5 bases). Trimming pared 5 bases from V and 5 bases from J, leaving 22 bases between. The CDR3 is 17 residues long. Germline CDR1 SGHVS, CDR2 FQNEAQ.

This clonotype appeared a few times. The chain employs TRBV20-1 and TRBJ2-7, with D hard to call. This CDR3 is built from 15 residues. Germline CDR1 DFQATT, CDR2 SNEGSKA (reference sequence). Trimming took off 0 bases at V and 1 base at J, with 13 bases between the two ends. For the CDR3, the DNA is TGCAGTGCTAGAGATTCGAAAGGGTGGTCCTACGAGCAGTACTTC. This sequence encodes CSARDSKGWSYEQYF.

This chain joins TRBV10-3 and TRBJ2-3, with 9 positions matching TRBD2. Germline V CDR1 and CDR2: ENHRY, SYGVKD. This CDR3 contains 13 residues. Trimming cost V 10 bases and J 4 bases; bases outside gene matches: 6. The CDR3 sequence is CATASGDSDTQYF. DNA of the CDR3: TGTGCCACCGCTAGCGGGGATTCAGATACGCAGTATTTT.

This clonotype was counted a few times. The chain carries TRBV12-3 or TRBV12-4 and TRBJ1-2, with D tentatively TRBD1 (6 bases). The CDR3 has 15 residues. Trimming removed 6 bases from V and 3 bases from J, with 17 bases in between. The CDR3, as DNA: TGTGCCAGCAGCCCAAAGCCTGGACAGTACTATGGCTACACCTTC. Translating it yields CASSPKPGQYYGYTF.

This chain joins TRBV6-2 or TRBV6-3 and TRBJ1-2; D is ambiguous. Between the trimmed V and J ends, which lost 5 bases and 7 bases, there was a span of 17 bases. This CDR3 region has 14 residues. Germline V gene lookup returns CDR1 MNHEY and CDR2 SVGEGT. In nucleotides, the CDR3 is TGTGCCAGCAGTAGCCTCAGACGGCTTAGTGGCTACACCTTC. It is translated as CASSSLRRLSGYTF.

The chain uses TRBV18 and TRBJ1-1, with 9 nucleotides matching TRBD1. The CDR3 length is 17 residues. The V and J ends lost 3 bases and 2 bases, in that order; junction bases with no gene match: 10. CDR1 and CDR2 from the germline V gene are KGHSH and LQKENI. The CDR3 protein is CASSPRPGQGSNTEAFF. The CDR3 DNA reads TGTGCCAGCTCACCTCGCCCGGGACAGGGATCAAACACTGAAGCTTTCTTT.

This clonotype was found a few times. This chain links TRBV20-1 with TRBJ1-4; TRBD1 might be the D (5 bases). In germline, CDR1 is DFQATT, CDR2 SNEGSKA (reference sequence). Trimming took off 3 bases at V and 9 bases at J, with 14 bases between the two ends. This CDR3 has 13 amino acids. CDR3 in DNA: TGCAGTGCTAGCTCGGGACTTGGAAAAAAACTGTTTTTT. Residues: CSASSGLGKKLFF.

The chain has TRBV9 and TRBJ2-1; D is possibly TRBD1 (6 bases). The CDR3 has 16 amino acids. Germline V gene data show CDR1 as SGDLS and CDR2 as YYNGEE. Trimming removed 2 bases at V and 8 bases at J, with 20 bases between. The CDR3 is CASSVQTGSSIDEQFF. The CDR3 bases are TGTGCCAGCAGCGTCCAAACAGGGAGTAGTATCGATGAGCAGTTCTTC. Filled out from reference TRBV9 and TRBJ2-1, the complete variable domain reads DSGVTQTPKHLITATGQRVTLRCSPRSGDLSVYWYQQSLDQGLQFLIQYYNGEERAKGNILERFSAQQFPDLHSELNLSSLELGDSALYFCASSVQTGSSIDEQFFGPGTRLTVL.

V is TRBV20-1 and J is TRBJ2-1, with 9 positions matching TRBD2. The CDR3 covers 13 residues. The V gene's germline CDR1 is DFQATT and CDR2 SNEGSKA (reference sequence). The V gene end was trimmed by 7 bases and the J gene end by 5 bases; junction bases not matched to a gene: 6. CDR3 bases: TGCAGTGGCCCAAGCGGGGGGAACAATGAGCAGTTCTTC. Protein: CSGPSGGNNEQFF.

This clonotype was seen a handful of times. The chain uses TRBV7-9 and TRBJ1-2, with D possibly TRBD1 on 6 matching bases. V lost 3 bases and J 2 bases, leaving 13 bases between the germline ends. In germline, CDR1 is SEHNR, CDR2 FQNEAQ (reference sequence). CDR3 length: 15 amino acids. For the CDR3, the DNA is TGTGCCAGCAGCTTTACCAGGACAGAGAACTATGGCTACACCTTC. This encodes CASSFTRTENYGYTF.

This clonotype was seen only a few times. The gene calls are TRBV7-3 and TRBJ2-3; D remains unclear. The V end lost 4 bases, the J end lost 0 bases, and 17 bases lay between the germline ends. The CDR3 has 17 residues. Germline V lookup: CDR1 SGHTA, CDR2 FQGTGA. The CDR3 spells CASSSTSAALSTDTQYF. The CDR3 DNA reads TGTGCCAGCAGCTCAACATCCGCCGCCCTGAGCACAGATACGCAGTATTTT.

The chain joins TRBV4-1 to TRBJ2-1, with a tentative D call TRBD1 (5 bases). The J call may be incorrect, as the DNA end agrees better with TRBJ2-7. This CDR3 has 13 residues. The germline V gene encodes CDR1 MGHRA and CDR2 YSYEKL. The CDR3 loop is CASGQGLYNEQYF. The CDR3 DNA follows: TGCGCCAGCGGGCAGGGCCTCTACAATGAGCAGTACTTC.

This CDR3 is CASSLGQGPKNYGYTF. CDR3 DNA: TGTGCCAGCAGCCTAGGACAGGGGCCTAAAAACTATGGCTACACCTTC. The chain joins TRBV7-2 to TRBJ1-2, with TRBD1 identical over 9 bases. Losses at the gene ends were 5 bases for V and 2 bases for J; bases not matched to a gene: 9. In germline, CDR1 is SGHTA, CDR2 FQGNSA. CDR3 length: 16 amino acids.

The count of this clonotype is one. A much larger clone sits a single nucleotide away, making a read error possible. CDR3 sequence reads: CSGLNSGSGDEQYF. Here the CDR3 DNA reads TGCAGTGGGCTAAATAGCGGGAGTGGTGATGAGCAGTACTTC. This rearrangement joins TRBV20-1 to TRBJ2-7; 9 bases line up with TRBD2. The CDR3 contains 14 residues. Unmatched junction bases numbered 14, after V lost 7 bases and J lost 7 bases. Germline V gene sequence: CDR1 DFQATT, CDR2 SNEGSKA (reference sequence).

V usage is TRBV20-1 and J usage is TRBJ1-2, with 7 bases aligning to TRBD1. The CDR3 has 15 residues. Germline V gene sequence: CDR1 DFQATT, CDR2 SNEGSKA (reference sequence). Trimming at V came to 3 bases and at J to 8 bases, leaving 15 bases not matched to a gene. DNA of the CDR3: TGCAGTGCTAGGGGAACCATGGGGGGGACAGAGGGCTACACCTTC. This gives the protein CSARGTMGGTEGYTF.

Only a few counts were recorded for this clonotype. The chain is built from TRBV3-1 and TRBJ2-1; unclear D gene. Germline lookup yields CDR1 LGHDT and CDR2 YNNKEL (reference sequence). This CDR3 contains 17 residues. Trimming removed 0 bases at V and 6 bases at J, with 18 bases between. The CDR3 protein is CASSQETGPRWGNEQFF. CDR3 coding DNA: TGTGCCAGCAGCCAAGAGACGGGCCCACGGTGGGGCAATGAGCAGTTCTTC.

This clonotype was recorded a few times. The genes are TRBV10-2 and TRBJ2-7; 7 bases match TRBD2. This CDR3 region has 15 residues. Germline V gene lookup returns CDR1 WSHSY and CDR2 SAAADI. V shed 2 bases and J 3 bases; nucleotides not matched to a gene: 7. CDR3 in amino acids: CASSEGGSWVYEQYF. The DNA of the CDR3 is TGCGCCAGCAGTGAGGGCGGGAGTTGGGTCTACGAGCAGTACTTC.

The J gene is TRBJ2-5, the V gene TRBV6-6; TRBD1 aligns across 7 bases. Germline loops: CDR1 MNHNY, CDR2 SVGAGI (reference sequence). V lost 6 bases, J lost 11 bases, and 21 bases stayed unmatched. The CDR3 sequence is 16 residues long. The CDR3 DNA reads TGTGCCAGCAGCCGAAGGGGGCCCAATGACTACAATGAGCAGTACTTC. Its translation: CASSRRGPNDYNEQYF.

Worth noting for this clonotype: Because the CDR3 is missing its conserved closing phenylalanine or tryptophan, this is likely a read error. The rearrangement joins TRBV25-1 to TRBJ2-2, with 7 nucleotides matching TRBD1. Germline values: CDR1 MGHDK, CDR2 SYGVNS. This CDR3 has 16 amino acids. J gave up 5 bases and V 8 bases, and 14 bases lay outside the gene matches. In nucleotides, the CDR3 is TGTGCCAGCCCTACCCGACAGGGTGGTTCGACCGGGGAGCTGTTTTGT. Translation: CASPTRQGGSTGELFC.

The chain links TRBV5-1 to TRBJ1-1; D possibly corresponds to TRBD1 (5 bases). With 8 bases removed from V and 0 bases from J, the gap between germline ends came to 20 bases. The CDR3 sequence is 16 residues long. Per germline, CDR1 SGHRS and CDR2 YFSETQ. CDR3 DNA: TGCGCCAGTCTACCCGGGGGTGCTAACGTGAACACTGAAGCTTTCTTT. The encoded protein is CASLPGGANVNTEAFF.

The chain links TRBV7-9 to TRBJ1-6; the D is unclear. Trimming removed 0 bases from V and 4 bases from J, with 10 bases in between. The CDR3 consists of 16 residues. Germline CDR1 SEHNR, CDR2 FQNEAQ (reference sequence). The CDR3 DNA sequence: TGTGCCAGCAGCTTAGCCCAGGCCACATATAATTCACCCCTCCACTTT. It is translated as CASSLAQATYNSPLHF. Drawing the rest from reference TRBV7-9 and TRBJ1-6, the complete variable domain is DTGVSQNPRHKITKRGQNVTFRCDPISEHNRLYWYRQTLGQGPEFLTYFQNEAQLEKSRLLSDRFSAERPKGSFSTLEIQRTEQGDSAMYLCASSLAQATYNSPLHFGNGTRLTVT.